This TCR beta chain was recorded in a study of blood T cell repertoires in COVID-19. Germline assignment: CDR1 SGHTA and CDR2 FQGNSA. V lost 1 base, J lost 4 bases, and 11 bases lay in between. This CDR3 region has 15 residues. TCRdb keeps only in-frame clones here, not all; method: immunoSEQ multiplex PCR. The repertoire holds 130,000 or so clones, with 84% as singletons. This receptor was taken from a man in his thirties or forties with COVID-19, enrolled during active disease. The V gene is TRBV7-2, the J gene TRBJ1-5; D is uncertain. The sample comprised peripheral blood. The CDR3 DNA reads TGTGCCAGCAGCTTAGATTGGGCAGGTAATCAGCCCCAGCATTTT. As protein: CASSLDWAGNQPQHF.